The 32 T cell receptor beta chains reported below all come from one sample, sequenced in a study of CD8 T cells in ankylosing spondylitis. TCRdb reprocessed the 5' RACE reads with MiXCR, giving one entry per CDR3 protein. The repertoire holds under 130,000 distinct CDR3 sequences, with approximately 25% as singletons. What was sequenced was synovial fluid, either unsorted or a sorted T cell fraction (not recorded which). The source is a male donor with ankylosing spondylitis.

This clonotype has only a few counts. The gene calls are TRBV20-1 and TRBJ2-7, with TRBD1 identical over 9 bases. After removal of 3 bases from V and 4 bases from J, the junction contained 7 bases not matched to a gene. CDR1 is DFQATT and CDR2 is SNEGSKA in the germline V gene (reference sequence). The CDR3 covers 14 residues. DNA for the CDR3: TGCAGTGCTAGGGTGCCGGGACAGGGTTACGAGCAGTACTTC. This translates into CSARVPGQGYEQYF.

This clonotype showed up just a few times. The chain uses TRBV7-2 and TRBJ2-7; 7 nucleotides match TRBD1. The CDR3 sequence is 16 residues long. CDR1 is SGHTA and CDR2 is FQGNSA in the germline V gene. V shed 3 bases, J shed 4 bases, and the junction held 12 bases outside the gene matches. CDR3 protein: CASSFNSAGGSYEQYV. CDR3 DNA sequence: TGTGCCAGCAGCTTTAATTCGGCAGGGGGTAGTTACGAGCAGTACGTC.

This rearrangement joins TRBV7-2 to TRBJ1-5, with D unresolved. V gave up 4 bases and J gave up 1 base, with 8 bases separating them. The germline V gene has CDR1 SGHTA and CDR2 FQGNSA. This CDR3 spans 14 amino acids. CDR3: CASSSHQSNQPQHF. DNA of the CDR3: TGTGCCAGCAGCTCACATCAGAGCAATCAGCCCCAGCATTTT.

This chain links TRBV2 with TRBJ2-5; D is uncertain. Per the germline V gene, CDR1 is SNHLY and CDR2 is FYNNEI. The CDR3 is 12 amino acids. The V end was cut by 7 bases, the J end by 5 bases, with 11 bases between. The CDR3 sequence: CASTDPGETQYF. Written as DNA, the CDR3 is TGTGCCAGCACCGACCCCGGGGAGACCCAGTACTTC.

The chain recombines TRBV5-1 with TRBJ2-4, with TRBD1 matching over 11 bases. This CDR3 is built from 16 residues. The germline V gene encodes CDR1 SGHRS and CDR2 YFSETQ. V shed 4 bases, J shed 0 bases, and the junction held 3 bases outside the gene matches. In DNA, the CDR3 is TGCGCCAGCAGCCCGGGACAGGGGGTAGCCAAAAACATTCAGTACTTC. Its translation: CASSPGQGVAKNIQYF.

This rearrangement joins TRBV20-1 to TRBJ2-3; TRBD2 aligns across 7 bases. The CDR3 runs 14 residues. Germline CDR1 is DFQATT and CDR2 is SNEGSKA (reference sequence). J was trimmed by 1 base and V by 5 bases; bases with no gene match: 6. CDR3 protein: CSAHRLARTDTQYF. The CDR3 DNA reads as TGCAGTGCTCACCGACTAGCCCGCACAGATACGCAGTATTTT.

This clonotype was counted at least ten times. The J gene is TRBJ1-5, the V gene TRBV20-1; maybe TRBD1 (6 bases). Germline CDR1 and CDR2: DFQATT and SNEGSKA (reference sequence). This CDR3 is 13 amino acids long. Trimming took 1 base from V and 2 from J, leaving 6 bases between them. The CDR3, as DNA: TGCAGTGCTAGAGGGGGGCGCAATCAGCCCCAGCATTTT. Its protein is CSARGGRNQPQHF.

The V call is TRBV11-3, the J call TRBJ2-7; 9 nucleotides agree with TRBD2. V lost 4 bases, J lost 3 bases, and 7 bases stayed unmatched. CDR1 and CDR2 from the germline V gene are SGHNT and YENEEA. The CDR3 loop spans 15 amino acids. The CDR3 DNA reads as TGTGCCAGCAGCTCCCTAGCTAGCGGGGTCTACGAGCAGTACGTC. It encodes CASSSLASGVYEQYV.

For the CDR3, the DNA is TGTGCCAGCAGTTTTATACAGGGGCGTAGGGAGACCCAGTACTTC. Translated, it gives CASSFIQGRRETQYF. V is TRBV12-3 or TRBV12-4 and J is TRBJ2-5, with 7 nucleotides matching TRBD1. Trimming cost V 3 bases and J 5 bases; bases outside gene matches: 9. CDR3 length equals 15 residues.

This clonotype has just a few counts. The chain has TRBV20-1 and TRBJ2-1; maybe TRBD2 (5 bases). Germline assignment: CDR1 DFQATT and CDR2 SNEGSKA (reference sequence). The V and J ends lost 1 base and 5 bases respectively, with 15 bases between them. The CDR3 length is 15 residues. The CDR3 nucleotides read TGCAGTGCTAGAGTTGGGAGCCGAATACACAATGAGCAGTTCTTC. Protein product: CSARVGSRIHNEQFF.

This clonotype was counted ten times or more. The chain is built from TRBV30 and TRBJ2-1; TRBD1 matches 8 bases. Trimming removed 2 bases from V and 15 bases from J; junction bases left unmatched: 6. The CDR3 spans 11 residues. The germline V gene encodes CDR1 GTSNPN and CDR2 SVGIG (reference sequence). The CDR3 loop reads CAWSLGQGRFF. Written as DNA, the CDR3 is TGTGCCTGGAGTCTTGGACAGGGACGGTTCTTC.

Here the CDR3 DNA reads TGCAGTGCCGGACTAGCGGGAGTTCAAGAGACCCAGTACTTC. Translation: CSAGLAGVQETQYF. V gene TRBV20-1 combines with J gene TRBJ2-5, with 13 bases that match TRBD2. Germline V gene lookup returns CDR1 DFQATT and CDR2 SNEGSKA (reference sequence). With V trimmed by 6 bases and J by 2 bases, 3 bases remained unmatched. The CDR3 totals 14 residues.

This chain connects TRBV6-6 to TRBJ1-5; weak D call: TRBD1 (5 bases). V was shortened by 6 bases and J by 5 bases, with 11 bases between the two germline ends. This CDR3 has 13 amino acids. Germline V gene lookup returns CDR1 MNHNY and CDR2 SVGAGI (reference sequence). The CDR3 coding sequence is TGTGCCAGCAGCTCGGCGGGGGATCAGCCCCAGCATTTT. Protein: CASSSAGDQPQHF.

This clonotype was seen ten or more times. This chain joins TRBV5-1 and TRBJ2-3; D is uncertain. The V gene lost 3 bases and the J gene lost 2 bases, with 13 bases spanning the gap. The CDR3 is 15 residues long. The germline gives CDR1 SGHRS, CDR2 YFSETQ. DNA for the CDR3: TGCGCCAGCAGCTCCACAAGTGGGGACACAGATACGCAGTATTTT. This gives the protein CASSSTSGDTDTQYF.

This sequence joins TRBV24-1 and TRBJ1-2, with D unresolved. Per germline, CDR1 KGHDR and CDR2 SFDVKD. V was shortened by 3 bases and J by 5 bases, with 6 bases between the two germline ends. This CDR3 has 12 amino acids. The DNA of the CDR3 is TGTGCCACCAGTGATGCGGGGTATGGCTACACCTTC. Protein sequence: CATSDAGYGYTF.

The chain uses TRBV29-1 and TRBJ1-1, with 8 positions matching TRBD1. Germline V lookup: CDR1 SQVTM, CDR2 ANQGSEA. This CDR3 region has 14 residues. V shed 0 bases, J shed 1 base, and the junction held 1 base outside the gene matches. CDR3 sequence: CSVEEGTGNTEAFF. Written as DNA, the CDR3 is TGCAGCGTTGAAGAAGGGACAGGGAACACTGAAGCTTTCTTT.

This clonotype has a handful of counts. This chain uses TRBV29-1 with TRBJ1-1; D unclear. Germline V gives CDR1 SQVTM, CDR2 ANQGSEA. The ends were cut back, 4 bases at V and 5 bases at J, with 11 bases in the middle. The CDR3 spans 12 residues. The CDR3 reads CSVVRSGTEAFF. The CDR3 region has the DNA TGCAGCGTTGTTAGGTCGGGGACTGAAGCTTTCTTT.

This clonotype was detected many times. The chain combines TRBV5-1 with TRBJ2-1; 14 bases agree with TRBD2. The CDR3 runs 18 residues. Germline CDR1 reads SGHRS; CDR2 reads YFSETQ. The junction had 9 bases not matched to a gene; V was cut back by 4 bases and J by 3 bases. This chain's CDR3 is CASSKPGLAGVNYNEQFF. The CDR3 nucleotides read TGCGCCAGCAGCAAACCGGGACTAGCGGGAGTGAACTACAATGAGCAGTTCTTC. Together with reference TRBV5-1 and TRBJ2-1, the CDR3 gives the full variable domain: KAGVTQTPRYLIKTRGQQVTLSCSPISGHRSVSWYQQTPGQGLQFLFEYFSETQRNKGNFPGRFSGRQFSNSRSEMNVSTLELGDSALYLCASSKPGLAGVNYNEQFFGPGTRLTVL.

This clonotype was counted between two and nine times. V and J are TRBV20-1 and TRBJ2-7, with 7 nucleotides matching TRBD2. Germline CDR1 DFQATT, CDR2 SNEGSKA (reference sequence). The ends lost 5 bases at V and 6 bases at J; junction bases unmatched: 10. The CDR3 runs to 13 residues. The chain's CDR3 is CSAGRASDTEQYF. The CDR3 nucleotides read TGCAGTGCTGGGAGGGCTAGCGATACCGAGCAGTACTTC.

Only a few counts were recorded for this clonotype. V and J are TRBV6-2 or TRBV6-3 and TRBJ2-5, with 7 positions matching TRBD2. Per germline, CDR1 MNHEY and CDR2 SVGEGT. Trimming cost V 6 bases and J 1 base; bases outside gene matches: 11. This CDR3 has 16 residues. CDR3 loop: CASSPIAGRLQETQYF. The CDR3 bases are TGTGCCAGCAGCCCTATAGCGGGCCGTCTCCAAGAGACCCAGTACTTC.

The rearrangement links TRBV12-3 or TRBV12-4 to TRBJ1-1; D unclear. This CDR3 spans 11 amino acids. V gave up 4 bases and J gave up 11 bases, with 11 bases separating them. CDR3 sequence (DNA): TGTGCCAGCAGTTATGTGGGGTCGGCTTTCTTT. Protein: CASSYVGSAFF.

This clonotype has a handful of counts. The gene calls are TRBV3-1 and TRBJ2-7; 9 bases are a match to TRBD2. Germline CDR1 reads LGHDT; CDR2 reads YNNKEL (reference sequence). V shed 0 bases and J 6 bases; nucleotides not matched to a gene: 6. This CDR3 region has 15 residues. CDR3 residues: CASSQEREGQVEQYF. Here the CDR3 DNA reads TGTGCCAGCAGCCAAGAGCGGGAGGGCCAAGTCGAGCAGTACTTC.

This clonotype was detected ten times or more. CDR3 coding DNA: TGTGCCAGCACCCTAGCGGGAGGCGATGAGCAGTTCTTC. This sequence encodes CASTLAGGDEQFF. The J gene is TRBJ2-1, the V gene TRBV27, with 11 positions matching TRBD2. J gave up 8 bases and V 7 bases, and 4 bases lay outside the gene matches. The CDR3 has 13 amino acids. The germline V gene has CDR1 MNHEY and CDR2 SMNVEV (reference sequence).

This clonotype was seen ten or more times. V and J are TRBV6-2 or TRBV6-3 and TRBJ1-5; no clear D gene. Trimming took 0 bases from V and 6 from J, leaving 9 bases between them. Germline V CDR1 and CDR2: MNHEY, SVGEGT. The CDR3 totals 14 residues. The CDR3 region has the DNA TGTGCCAGCAGTTACTCTGGGGATTCTCAGCCCCAGCATTTT. The encoded protein is CASSYSGDSQPQHF.

This clonotype came up a few times. The chain combines TRBV7-9 with TRBJ1-6; D gene ambiguous. Trimming stripped 1 base from V and 10 bases from J, with 11 bases between. CDR3 length equals 14 residues. Looked up from germline, CDR1 is SEHNR and CDR2 is FQNEAQ (reference sequence). The CDR3 coding sequence is TGTGCCAGCAGCTTAGATCTCCTGGTCTCACCCCTCCACTTT. This codes for CASSLDLLVSPLHF.

Only one count was recorded for this clonotype. The chain uses TRBV6-1 and TRBJ1-3; no definite D call. The CDR3 sequence is 15 residues long. Germline CDR1 reads MNHNS; CDR2 reads SASEGT. Trimming removed 5 bases from V and 3 bases from J, with 14 bases in between. The CDR3 coding sequence is TGTGCCAGCAGTCGTACCGAGACAAGTGGAAACACCATATATTTT. It specifies CASSRTETSGNTIYF.

This clonotype was recorded a few times. This CDR3 is CAISEAVGELFF. The CDR3 region has the DNA TGTGCCATCAGTGAGGCGGTTGGGGAGCTGTTTTTT. J is TRBJ2-2 and V is TRBV10-3; no firm D call. V gave up 2 bases and J gave up 8 bases, with 6 bases separating them. This CDR3 contains 12 residues. Germline loops: CDR1 ENHRY, CDR2 SYGVKD.

This chain uses TRBV12-3 or TRBV12-4 with TRBJ2-1; 9 bases map to TRBD2. This CDR3 region has 17 residues. Unmatched junction bases numbered 9, after V lost 5 bases and J lost 1 base. CDR3 sequence (DNA): TGTGCCAGCAGTCCGGGGAGTAGCGGGAGTTCCTACAATGAGCAGTTCTTC. Encoded protein: CASSPGSSGSSYNEQFF.

V and J are TRBV7-9 and TRBJ2-7; TRBD1 matches 7 bases. Germline assignment: CDR1 SEHNR and CDR2 FQNEAQ (reference sequence). With 2 bases clipped from V and 4 bases from J, the junction kept 8 bases outside the gene matches. This CDR3 has 15 amino acids. This CDR3 reads CASSLWGQNWYEQYF. In DNA form, the CDR3 reads TGTGCCAGCAGCTTATGGGGACAGAATTGGTACGAGCAGTACTTC.

The genes are TRBV20-1 and TRBJ2-7; 8 nucleotides line up with TRBD2. CDR1 is DFQATT, CDR2 SNEGSKA, per germline (reference sequence). This CDR3 spans 15 amino acids. Trimming removed 3 bases from V and 3 bases from J; junction bases left unmatched: 10. This chain's CDR3 is CSASPYSGTLYEQYF. CDR3 coding DNA: TGCAGTGCTAGCCCCTATAGCGGGACGCTCTACGAGCAGTACTTC.

This clonotype was picked up a small number of times. This chain connects TRBV13 to TRBJ1-4; D gene uncertain. Germline assignment: CDR1 PRHDT and CDR2 FYEKMQ (reference sequence). Trimming pared 5 bases from V and 0 bases from J, leaving 7 bases between. This CDR3 region has 14 residues. CDR3 loop: CASSRAATNEKLFF. CDR3 DNA: TGTGCCAGCAGCAGGGCAGCAACTAATGAAAAACTGTTTTTT.

The chain links TRBV20-1 to TRBJ2-2, with 12 bases matching TRBD2. This CDR3 contains 13 residues. CDR1 is DFQATT and CDR2 is SNEGSKA in the germline V gene (reference sequence). V lost 6 bases to trimming and J lost 5 bases; unmatched junction nucleotides: 1. CDR3 loop: CSAGLAGTGELFF. The CDR3 DNA is TGCAGTGCCGGACTAGCGGGGACCGGGGAGCTGTTTTTT.